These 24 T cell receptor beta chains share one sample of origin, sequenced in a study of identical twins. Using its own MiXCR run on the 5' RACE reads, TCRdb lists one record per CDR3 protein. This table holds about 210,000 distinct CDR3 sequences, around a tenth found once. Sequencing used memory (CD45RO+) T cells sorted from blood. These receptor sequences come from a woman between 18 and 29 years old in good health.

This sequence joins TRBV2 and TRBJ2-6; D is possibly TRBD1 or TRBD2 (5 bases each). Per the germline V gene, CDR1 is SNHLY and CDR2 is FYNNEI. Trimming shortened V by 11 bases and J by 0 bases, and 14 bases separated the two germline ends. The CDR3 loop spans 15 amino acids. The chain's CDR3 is CAGGGISSGANVLTF. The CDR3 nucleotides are TGTGCCGGTGGGGGTATCAGCTCTGGGGCCAACGTCCTGACTTTC.

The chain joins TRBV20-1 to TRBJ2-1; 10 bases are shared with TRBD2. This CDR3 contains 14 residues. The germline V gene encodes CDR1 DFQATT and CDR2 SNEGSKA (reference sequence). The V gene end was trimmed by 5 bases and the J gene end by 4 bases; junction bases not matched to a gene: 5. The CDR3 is CSADRTSGYNEQFF. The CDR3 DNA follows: TGCAGTGCTGACCGGACTAGCGGATACAATGAGCAGTTCTTC.

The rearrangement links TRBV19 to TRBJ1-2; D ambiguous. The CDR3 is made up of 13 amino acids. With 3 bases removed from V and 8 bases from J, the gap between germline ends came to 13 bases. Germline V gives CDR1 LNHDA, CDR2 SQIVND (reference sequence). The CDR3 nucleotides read TGTGCCAGTAGTATGGTACAGAACCGGGGCTACACCTTC. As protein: CASSMVQNRGYTF.

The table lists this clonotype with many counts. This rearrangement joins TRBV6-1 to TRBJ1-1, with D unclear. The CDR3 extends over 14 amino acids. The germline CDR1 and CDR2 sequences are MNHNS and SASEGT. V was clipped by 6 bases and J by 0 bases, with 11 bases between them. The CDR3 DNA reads TGTGCCAGCAGGGCGGTATTGATGAACACTGAAGCTTTCTTT. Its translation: CASRAVLMNTEAFF.

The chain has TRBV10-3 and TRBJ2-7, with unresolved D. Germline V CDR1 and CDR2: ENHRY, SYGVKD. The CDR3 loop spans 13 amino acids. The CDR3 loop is CASTDGFTYEQYF. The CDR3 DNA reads TGTGCGAGCACGGACGGGTTTACCTACGAGCAGTACTTC.

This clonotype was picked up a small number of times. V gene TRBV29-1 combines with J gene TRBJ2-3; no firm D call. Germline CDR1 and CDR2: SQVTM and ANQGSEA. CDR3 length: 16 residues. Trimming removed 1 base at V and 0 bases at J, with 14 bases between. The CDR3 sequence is CSVEGSEGISTDTQYF. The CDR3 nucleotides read TGCAGCGTTGAAGGGAGTGAAGGAATAAGCACAGATACGCAGTATTTT.

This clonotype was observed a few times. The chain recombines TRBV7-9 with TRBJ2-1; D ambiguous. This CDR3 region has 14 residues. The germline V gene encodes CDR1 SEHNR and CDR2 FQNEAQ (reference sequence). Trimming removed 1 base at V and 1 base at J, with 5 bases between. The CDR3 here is CASSLVVSYNEQFF. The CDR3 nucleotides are TGTGCCAGCAGCTTAGTGGTTTCCTACAATGAGCAGTTCTTC.

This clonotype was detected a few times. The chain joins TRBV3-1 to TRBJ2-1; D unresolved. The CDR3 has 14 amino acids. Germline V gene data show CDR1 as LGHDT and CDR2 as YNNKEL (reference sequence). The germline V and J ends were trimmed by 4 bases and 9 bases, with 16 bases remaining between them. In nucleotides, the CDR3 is TGTGCCAGCAGCCCCCTACGGGCCTTGGCTGAGCAGTTCTTC. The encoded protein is CASSPLRALAEQFF.

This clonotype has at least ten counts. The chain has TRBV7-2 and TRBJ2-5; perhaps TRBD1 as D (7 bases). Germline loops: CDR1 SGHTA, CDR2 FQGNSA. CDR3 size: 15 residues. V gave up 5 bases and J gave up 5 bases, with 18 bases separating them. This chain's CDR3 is CASSTAGQGGETQYF. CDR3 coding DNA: TGTGCCAGCAGCACCGCTGGGCAGGGGGGCGAGACCCAGTACTTC.

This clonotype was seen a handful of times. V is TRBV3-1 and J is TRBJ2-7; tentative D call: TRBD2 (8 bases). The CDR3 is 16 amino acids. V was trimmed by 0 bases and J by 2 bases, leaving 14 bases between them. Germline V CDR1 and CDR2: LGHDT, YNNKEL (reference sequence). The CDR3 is CASSQEGTAGAYEQYF. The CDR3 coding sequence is TGTGCCAGCAGCCAAGAGGGGACAGCGGGAGCCTACGAGCAGTACTTC.

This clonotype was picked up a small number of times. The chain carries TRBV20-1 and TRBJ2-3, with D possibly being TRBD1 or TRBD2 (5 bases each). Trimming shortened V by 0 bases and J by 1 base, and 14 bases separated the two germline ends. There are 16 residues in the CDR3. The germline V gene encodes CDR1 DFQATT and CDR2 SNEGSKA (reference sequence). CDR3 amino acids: CSARDGGVTGTDTQYF. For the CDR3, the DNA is TGCAGTGCTAGAGATGGGGGAGTAACTGGCACAGATACGCAGTATTTT.

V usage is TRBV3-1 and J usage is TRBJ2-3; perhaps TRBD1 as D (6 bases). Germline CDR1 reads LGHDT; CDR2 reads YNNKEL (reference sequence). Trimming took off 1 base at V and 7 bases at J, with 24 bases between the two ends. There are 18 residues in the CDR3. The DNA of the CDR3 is TGTGCCAGCAGCCAAGGAAGGGGGTCTTCCTATTTTGGAAATACGCAGTATTTT. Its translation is CASSQGRGSSYFGNTQYF.

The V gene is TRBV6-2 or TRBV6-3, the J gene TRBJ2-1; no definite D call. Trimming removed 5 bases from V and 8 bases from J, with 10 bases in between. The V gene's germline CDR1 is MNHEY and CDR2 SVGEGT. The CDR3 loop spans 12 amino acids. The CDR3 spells CASSTRNHEQFF. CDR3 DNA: TGTGCCAGCAGTACACGTAATCATGAGCAGTTCTTC.

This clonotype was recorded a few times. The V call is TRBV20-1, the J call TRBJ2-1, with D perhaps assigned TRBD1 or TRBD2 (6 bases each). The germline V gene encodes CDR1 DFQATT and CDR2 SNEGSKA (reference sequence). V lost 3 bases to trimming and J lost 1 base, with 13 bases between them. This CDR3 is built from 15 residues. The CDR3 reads CSASGPGASYNEQFF. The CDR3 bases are TGCAGTGCTAGTGGTCCGGGGGCTTCCTACAATGAGCAGTTCTTC.

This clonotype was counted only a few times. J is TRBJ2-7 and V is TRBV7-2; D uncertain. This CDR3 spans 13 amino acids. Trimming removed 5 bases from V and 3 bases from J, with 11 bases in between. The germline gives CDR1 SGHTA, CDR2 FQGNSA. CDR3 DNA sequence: TGTGCCAGCAGCCCCCTGAACAACTACGAGCAGTACTTC. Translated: CASSPLNNYEQYF.

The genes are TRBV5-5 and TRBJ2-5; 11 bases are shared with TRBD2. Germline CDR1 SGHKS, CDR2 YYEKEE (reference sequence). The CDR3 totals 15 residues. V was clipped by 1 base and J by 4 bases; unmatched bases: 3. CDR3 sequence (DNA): TGTGCCAGCAGCTTGATTAGCGGGGGGGGAGAGACCCAGTACTTC. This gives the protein CASSLISGGGETQYF.

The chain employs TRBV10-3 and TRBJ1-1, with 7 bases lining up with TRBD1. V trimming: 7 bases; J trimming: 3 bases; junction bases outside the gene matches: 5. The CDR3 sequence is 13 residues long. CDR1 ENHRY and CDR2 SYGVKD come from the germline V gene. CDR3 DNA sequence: TGTGCCATCAAGAGACAGGGACACACTGAAGCTTTCTTT. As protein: CAIKRQGHTEAFF.

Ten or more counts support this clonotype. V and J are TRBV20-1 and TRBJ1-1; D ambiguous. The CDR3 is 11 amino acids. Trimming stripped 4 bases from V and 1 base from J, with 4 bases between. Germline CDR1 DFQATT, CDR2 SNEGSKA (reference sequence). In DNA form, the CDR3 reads TGCAGTGCTATGGGGAACACTGAAGCTTTCTTT. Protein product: CSAMGNTEAFF.

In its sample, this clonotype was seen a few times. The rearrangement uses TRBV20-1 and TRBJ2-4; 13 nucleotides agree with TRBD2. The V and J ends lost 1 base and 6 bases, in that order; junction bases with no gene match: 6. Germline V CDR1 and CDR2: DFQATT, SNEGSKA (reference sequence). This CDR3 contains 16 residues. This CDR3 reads CSARAPRTSGRNIQYF. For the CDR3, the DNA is TGCAGTGCTAGAGCCCCCCGGACTAGCGGGAGAAACATTCAGTACTTC.

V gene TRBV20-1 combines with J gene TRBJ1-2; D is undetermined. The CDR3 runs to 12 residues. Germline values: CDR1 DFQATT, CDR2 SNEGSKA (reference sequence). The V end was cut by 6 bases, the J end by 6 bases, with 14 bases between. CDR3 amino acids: CSANVGPDGYTF. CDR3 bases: TGCAGTGCCAACGTGGGTCCGGATGGCTACACCTTC.

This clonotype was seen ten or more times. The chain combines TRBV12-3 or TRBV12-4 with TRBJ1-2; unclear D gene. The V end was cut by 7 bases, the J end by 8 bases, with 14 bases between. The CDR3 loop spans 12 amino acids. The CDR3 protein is CASTWGRLGYTF. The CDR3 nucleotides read TGTGCCAGCACCTGGGGTCGCCTAGGCTACACCTTC.

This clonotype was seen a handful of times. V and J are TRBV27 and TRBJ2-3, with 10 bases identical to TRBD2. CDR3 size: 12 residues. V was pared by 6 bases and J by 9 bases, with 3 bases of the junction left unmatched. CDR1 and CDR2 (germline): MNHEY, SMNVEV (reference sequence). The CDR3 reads CASRSLAGTQYF. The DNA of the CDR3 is TGTGCCAGCAGGTCACTAGCGGGAACGCAGTATTTT.

For the CDR3, the DNA is TGCAGTGCTAGAGATGGTGTAGGGCGGGTAGACAATGAGCAGTTCTTC. Its protein is CSARDGVGRVDNEQFF. This chain joins TRBV20-1 and TRBJ2-1, with a tentative D call TRBD2 (5 bases). With 0 bases removed from V and 5 bases from J, the gap between germline ends came to 17 bases. The CDR3 is 16 amino acids. Germline CDR1 and CDR2: DFQATT and SNEGSKA (reference sequence).

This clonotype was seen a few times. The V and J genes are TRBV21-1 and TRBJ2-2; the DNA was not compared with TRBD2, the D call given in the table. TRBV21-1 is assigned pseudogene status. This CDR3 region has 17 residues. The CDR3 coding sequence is TGTGCCAGCAGCAATGAAGGGAAGGGCCAATCTCTCGGGGAGCTGTTTTTT. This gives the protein CASSNEGKGQSLGELFF.